These 11 T cell receptor beta chains came from one sample sequenced in a study of Graves' ophthalmopathy and Graves' hyperthyroidism (dated by TCRdb to the late 2010s). Sequencing used an Illumina HiSeq 2000. For repertoire sequencing, TCR beta CDR3 regions were amplified from RNA transcripts. A first-round RT-PCR used HTBI primers with the Qiagen OneStep RT-PCR kit, followed by a second-round multiplex PCR, size selection and purification. TCRdb ran its own pipeline on the public reads, namely fastp trimming at Q25 and MiXCR clone calling, and kept in-frame beta chains. Each record represents a unique CDR3 protein, reported with the most common genes and DNA among its rows. For this sample there are some 410,000 distinct CDR3 sequences; around a fifth appear just once. The top ten clonotypes cover roughly 3% of the sample. The specimen was peripheral blood. The source of these receptors is a woman under 30 with stable Graves' hyperthyroidism. Donor details come from another sample of the same person, matched by shared clones.

This sequence joins TRBV18 and TRBJ2-2; D ambiguous. CDR1 and CDR2 from the germline V gene are KGHSH and LQKENI. This CDR3 region has 17 residues. V was pared by 5 bases and J by 6 bases, with 22 bases between. DNA for the CDR3: TGTGCCAGCTCATCGGACCTGGAGAGTAGTAACGCCGGGGAGCTGTTTTTT. Translation gives CASSSDLESSNAGELFF.

This clonotype was picked up many times. The gene calls are TRBV19 and TRBJ2-7; 14 bases align to TRBD2. The CDR3 runs 17 residues. V trimming: 5 bases; J trimming: 3 bases; junction bases outside the gene matches: 9. Per germline, CDR1 LNHDA and CDR2 SQIVND (reference sequence). The CDR3 is CASSPGTSGSVIYEQYF. DNA of the CDR3: TGTGCCAGTAGTCCCGGGACTAGCGGGAGTGTAATCTACGAGCAGTACTTC.

V is TRBV28 and J is TRBJ1-3, with a possible D match to TRBD1 (5 bases). The CDR3 is 15 amino acids. Germline assignment: CDR1 MDHEN and CDR2 SYDVKM. V was trimmed by 7 bases and J by 4 bases, leaving 17 bases between them. CDR3 loop: CASILAGSSGNTIYF. The CDR3 DNA is TGTGCCAGCATCCTGGCAGGGTCGTCGGGAAACACCATATATTTT.

The chain joins TRBV27 to TRBJ1-5; D might be TRBD1 (6 bases). This CDR3 is built from 13 residues. V was shortened by 10 bases and J by 4 bases, with 14 bases between the two germline ends. The V gene's germline CDR1 is MNHEY and CDR2 SMNVEV (reference sequence). CDR3 protein: CAIATGLNQPQHF. The CDR3 DNA follows: TGTGCCATCGCGACAGGTTTAAATCAGCCCCAGCATTTT.

Comments on this clonotype: Just one base apart from a much larger clone, this may be a read error. The gene calls are TRBV3-1 and TRBJ2-7; TRBD1 or TRBD2 may be the D gene (5 bases each). Looked up from germline, CDR1 is LGHDT and CDR2 is YNNKEL (reference sequence). This CDR3 contains 12 residues. CDR3 nucleotides: TGTGTCAGCGAGGGACGGACGGGGGAGCAGTACTTC. Amino acid sequence: CVSEGRTGEQYF.

This clonotype occurred many times. This rearrangement joins TRBV12-5 to TRBJ1-2; tentatively, D is TRBD1 (5 bases). CDR1 is LGHNT, CDR2 FRNRAP, per germline. Trimming shortened V by 5 bases and J by 3 bases, and 10 bases separated the two germline ends. The CDR3 covers 13 residues. CDR3 residues: CASGTGTYYGYTF. The CDR3 nucleotides read TGTGCTAGTGGTACCGGGACGTACTATGGCTACACCTTC. Drawing the rest from reference TRBV12-5 and TRBJ1-2, the complete variable domain is DARVTQTPRHKVTEMGQEVTMRCQPILGHNTVFWYRQTMMQGLELLAYFRNRAPLDDSGMPKDRFSAEMPDATLATLKIQPSEPRDSAVYFCASGTGTYYGYTFGSGTRLTVV.

The sample holds many counts of this clonotype. V usage is TRBV24-1 and J usage is TRBJ2-5; D call uncertain. Per germline, CDR1 KGHDR and CDR2 SFDVKD. The V and J ends lost 3 bases and 3 bases respectively, with 7 bases between them. CDR3 length equals 13 residues. CDR3 loop: CATSDGPEETQYF. CDR3 nucleotide sequence: TGTGCCACCAGTGATGGGCCAGAAGAGACCCAGTACTTC.

J is TRBJ1-1 and V is TRBV6-1; D is unresolved. Trimming left V 3 bases short and J 6 bases short, with 14 bases between. The CDR3 is 14 residues long. Germline-derived CDR1 and CDR2 are MNHNS and SASEGT. The CDR3 nucleotides read TGTGCCAGCAGTGAGGGGTGGGCGTACTCTGAAGCTTTCTTT. Protein: CASSEGWAYSEAFF.

The chain employs TRBV5-1 and TRBJ1-2; D unresolved. Germline V gene sequence: CDR1 SGHRS, CDR2 YFSETQ. V dropped 1 base and J dropped 6 bases, with 19 bases sitting between them. The CDR3 runs to 16 residues. The CDR3 is CASSLYLRPMLDGYTF. The CDR3 coding sequence is TGCGCCAGCAGCTTGTATTTGAGGCCCATGTTAGATGGCTACACCTTC.

This clonotype was recorded many times. The gene calls are TRBV20-1 and TRBJ1-2; 7 nucleotides match TRBD1. Trimming at V came to 4 bases and at J to 4 bases, leaving 3 bases not matched to a gene. Germline assignment: CDR1 DFQATT and CDR2 SNEGSKA (reference sequence). This CDR3 contains 12 residues. CDR3 sequence (DNA): TGCAGTGCTAAAGGGACAGTCTATGGCTACACCTTC. Its translation: CSAKGTVYGYTF.

There are many counts of this clonotype. In DNA, the CDR3 is TGCGCCAGCAGTACAGGGGTGAGCGAGCAGTACTTC. Translation: CASSTGVSEQYF. This chain uses TRBV10-2 with TRBJ2-7; 7 nucleotides match TRBD1. The CDR3 length is 12 residues. The germline CDR1 and CDR2 sequences are WSHSY and SAAADI. J was trimmed by 6 bases and V by 5 bases; bases with no gene match: 4.